Below are 19 T cell receptor beta chains sequenced from a single sample in a study of shared clonotypes between healthy human individuals. Some clones are missing from TCRdb's copy, which holds only in-frame ones; the method was immunoSEQ multiplex PCR. The top ten clones hold approximately 0.4% of a sample with 2 million to 2.5 million clones, 93% of them seen once. Input material: naive CD4+ T cells from PBMCs. Subset of the sample: CD45RA+ positively selected. These receptors were collected from a man younger than 35 in good health. Some clones in this sample may be carry-over from other donors' samples.

The rearrangement uses TRBV15 and TRBJ1-2; 9 bases map to TRBD1. The CDR3 runs to 16 residues. After removal of 2 bases from V and 4 bases from J, the junction contained 8 bases not matched to a gene. Germline assignment: CDR1 LNHNV and CDR2 YYDKDF (reference sequence). CDR3 coding DNA: TGTGCCACCAGCAGAACCGGGACAGGGAAAGTCTATGGCTACACCTTC. It yields the protein CATSRTGTGKVYGYTF. The full variable domain, with the rest looked up from reference TRBV15 and TRBJ1-2, is DAMVIQNPRYQVTQFGKPVTLSCSQTLNHNVMYWYQQKSSQAPKLLFHYYDKDFNNEADTPDNFQSRRPNTSFCFLDIRSPGLGDTAMYLCATSRTGTGKVYGYTFGSGTRLTVV.

V and J are TRBV30 and TRBJ1-5; TRBD1 agrees at 8 bases. The CDR3 runs 15 residues. CDR1 GTSNPN and CDR2 SVGIG come from the germline V gene (reference sequence). V lost 0 bases, J lost 4 bases, and 5 bases stayed unmatched. CDR3 in DNA: TGTGCCTGGAGTGTATCAGGGGGCCTTAATCAGCCCCAGCATTTT. It codes for CAWSVSGGLNQPQHF.

This clone has only one observation. V gene TRBV29-1 combines with J gene TRBJ2-4; no reliable D call. Trimming removed 6 bases from V and 6 bases from J, with 15 bases in between. The length of the CDR3 is 13 residues. Germline CDR1 reads SQVTM; CDR2 reads ANQGSEA. The CDR3 bases are TGCAGCGTCAAGGCGACCCTGGGAAACATTCAGTACTTC. It is translated as CSVKATLGNIQYF.

The chain couples TRBV18 to TRBJ2-7; D is perhaps TRBD2 (6 bases). Per the germline V gene, CDR1 is KGHSH and CDR2 is LQKENI. There are 13 residues in the CDR3. V shed 1 base and J shed 5 bases, with 9 bases lying between them. The CDR3 spells CASSPLGGNEQYF. CDR3 sequence (DNA): TGTGCCAGCTCACCACTCGGCGGGAACGAGCAGTACTTC.

The rearrangement joins TRBV28 to TRBJ1-4, with 8 bases aligning to TRBD1. The V gene's germline CDR1 is MDHEN and CDR2 SYDVKM. Germline trimming cut 2 bases from V and 3 bases from J; bases unmatched to any gene: 11. The CDR3 has 18 amino acids. The CDR3 sequence: CASSLAPRDRWANEKLFF. The CDR3 nucleotides read TGTGCCAGCAGTTTAGCCCCCCGGGACAGGTGGGCTAATGAAAAACTGTTTTTT.

Comment on this clone: The same CDR3 also results from other DNA sequences found in this sample. This chain links TRBV9 with TRBJ2-7, with 8 positions matching TRBD2. CDR1 is SGDLS, CDR2 YYNGEE, per germline. This CDR3 region has 15 residues. After removal of 0 bases from V and 3 bases from J, the junction contained 5 bases not matched to a gene. CDR3 region: CASSVGDGRVYEQYF. CDR3 nucleotide sequence: TGTGCCAGCAGCGTAGGAGACGGGAGGGTCTACGAGCAGTACTTC. Drawing the rest from reference TRBV9 and TRBJ2-7, the complete variable domain is DSGVTQTPKHLITATGQRVTLRCSPRSGDLSVYWYQQSLDQGLQFLIQYYNGEERAKGNILERFSAQQFPDLHSELNLSSLELGDSALYFCASSVGDGRVYEQYFGPGTRLTVT.

V is TRBV5-1 and J is TRBJ2-1; 10 nucleotides line up with TRBD2. CDR1 and CDR2 (germline): SGHRS, YFSETQ. CDR3 length: 15 residues. V trimming: 5 bases; J trimming: 10 bases; junction bases outside the gene matches: 12. CDR3 loop: CASRRVLAGEVEQFF. The CDR3 DNA reads as TGCGCCAGCAGGCGGGTTCTAGCGGGAGAGGTGGAGCAGTTCTTC.

This clone was counted a single time. The V call is TRBV5-4, the J call TRBJ2-5, with a tentative D call TRBD2 (6 bases). V gave up 4 bases and J gave up 5 bases, with 15 bases separating them. Germline V gene lookup returns CDR1 SGHNT and CDR2 YYREEE (reference sequence). The CDR3 loop spans 14 amino acids. The CDR3 loop reads CASSLGLVQETQYF. DNA of the CDR3: TGTGCCAGCAGCCTGGGACTGGTACAGGAGACCCAGTACTTC.

V gene TRBV10-3 combines with J gene TRBJ1-1, with 7 bases lining up with TRBD1. The J segment lost 3 bases and the V segment lost 7 bases, leaving 8 bases of the junction unmatched. Germline V gives CDR1 ENHRY, CDR2 SYGVKD. There are 14 residues in the CDR3. The CDR3 region has the DNA TGTGCCATCAATGGAGGGGGCGCGGACACTGAAGCTTTCTTT. Translation: CAINGGGADTEAFF.

In this sample, this clone turned up once. The chain links TRBV11-3 to TRBJ2-7; TRBD1 matches at 7 bases. CDR1 is SGHNT, CDR2 YENEEA, per germline. CDR3 length equals 16 residues. V shed 5 bases and J 3 bases; nucleotides not matched to a gene: 13. The CDR3 DNA follows: TGTGCCAGCAGCCCGGGAATAAGGGGGCTGAACTACGAGCAGTACTTC. This gives the protein CASSPGIRGLNYEQYF.

The chain combines TRBV1 with TRBJ2-1. TRBV1 is reported as a pseudogene. CDR3 length equals 15 residues. CDR3 residues: CTSSQKMEGRNEQFF. The CDR3, as DNA: TGCACCAGCAGCCAAAAGATGGAAGGTAGGAATGAGCAGTTCTTC.

This chain links TRBV15 with TRBJ1-3; 10 bases fit TRBD1. V lost 4 bases and J lost 0; bases outside the gene matches: 6. The V gene's germline CDR1 is LNHNV and CDR2 YYDKDF (reference sequence). The CDR3 contains 17 residues. For the CDR3, the DNA is TGTGCCACCAGCACTAGGACAGGGGGAGGCTCTGGAAACACCATATATTTT. This gives the protein CATSTRTGGGSGNTIYF.

The chain uses TRBV5-4 and TRBJ2-5; 7 bases line up with TRBD1. The J call could be wrong; TRBJ2-7 is a better fit for the DNA end. Germline assignment: CDR1 SGHNT and CDR2 YYREEE (reference sequence). The CDR3 runs 14 residues. The CDR3 DNA reads as TGTGCCAGCAGGAATACGGGACAGAGCTACGAGCAGTACTTC. Its translation is CASRNTGQSYEQYF.

The chain combines TRBV28 with TRBJ1-1; no clear D. The length of the CDR3 is 13 residues. The V gene's germline CDR1 is MDHEN and CDR2 SYDVKM. Trimming pared 8 bases from V and 1 base from J, leaving 11 bases between. The CDR3 DNA follows: TGTGCCAGCCTCCCGGCGGGGAACACTGAAGCTTTCTTT. It specifies CASLPAGNTEAFF.

This clone was picked up one time. V usage is TRBV6-6 and J usage is TRBJ1-5; D call uncertain. Germline loops: CDR1 MNHNY, CDR2 SVGAGI (reference sequence). The CDR3 is 13 residues long. The V gene lost 6 bases and the J gene lost 2 bases, with 8 bases spanning the gap. The CDR3: CASRPDGNQPQHF. For the CDR3, the DNA is TGTGCCAGCAGACCGGATGGCAATCAGCCCCAGCATTTT.

Comments on this clone: At the DNA level, this CDR3 is encoded by other sequences in the same sample as well. The rearrangement joins TRBV11-2 to TRBJ1-2, with D uncertain. The CDR3 is made up of 11 amino acids. The V gene lost 1 base and the J gene lost 8 bases, with 5 bases spanning the gap. The germline gives CDR1 SGHAT, CDR2 FQNNGV. CDR3 loop: CASSLADGYTF. In DNA form, the CDR3 reads TGTGCCAGCAGCTTAGCGGACGGCTACACCTTC.

The V gene is TRBV28, the J gene TRBJ2-5; D might be TRBD1 (5 bases). CDR1 is MDHEN and CDR2 is SYDVKM in the germline V gene. The CDR3 extends over 11 amino acids. Between the trimmed V and J ends, which lost 11 bases and 11 bases, there was a span of 18 bases. The CDR3 protein is CAARGAFEQYF. The CDR3 nucleotides read TGTGCCGCAAGGGGCGCCTTTGAGCAGTACTTC.

The V call is TRBV6-5, the J call TRBJ2-7; TRBD2 matches at 7 bases. Germline loops: CDR1 MNHEY, CDR2 SVGAGI. V was pared by 4 bases and J by 3 bases, with 6 bases of the junction left unmatched. The CDR3 is 14 amino acids. The CDR3 region is CASSSRSSGYEQYF. For the CDR3, the DNA is TGTGCCAGCAGTTCCCGGTCTAGCGGCTACGAGCAGTACTTC.

The chain links TRBV5-8 to TRBJ2-3; 11 bases fit TRBD2. From germline, CDR1 is SGHTS and CDR2 YDEGEE. V lost 4 bases, J lost 3 bases, and 4 bases stayed unmatched. This CDR3 is built from 15 residues. The CDR3 is CASSGSGRGTDTQYF. CDR3 nucleotides: TGTGCCAGCAGCGGTAGCGGGAGGGGGACAGATACGCAGTATTTT.